The 31 T cell receptor beta chains below were found in one sample sequenced in a study of molecular identifiers for immune sequencing clone quantification. TCRdb reanalysed the PCR reads using MiXCR and keeps one entry per CDR3 protein. Among 400,000 to 600,000 distinct CDR3 sequences, approximately 25% were seen once, and the ten largest hold around 0.79%. Sequences were obtained from naive CD8+ T cells from blood, with Jurkat cell RNA spiked in. Subset described: FACS-sorted CD8+CD4-CCR7+CD45RA+ naive T cells. These TCRs come from a human donor in good health. Some libraries in this study had Jurkat cell RNA spiked in.

To note about this clonotype: At one end the junction does not follow the germline gene, possibly because of a read error. The chain has TRBV7-2 and TRBJ2-7; D unresolved. Germline loops: CDR1 SGHTA, CDR2 FQGNSA. This CDR3 is 12 amino acids long. The CDR3 DNA is TGTGCCAGCAGCTTAGTGCAGTACGCGCAGTGCTTC. It codes for CASSLVQYAQCF.

As to this clonotype: This may come from a read error, since a much larger clone is one base off. This CDR3 is missing its conserved last phenylalanine or tryptophan, likely due to a read error. This sequence joins TRBV7-9 and TRBJ1-1; TRBD1 is a possible D gene (6 bases). The CDR3 totals 16 residues. The V gene's germline CDR1 is SEHNR and CDR2 FQNEAQ (reference sequence). Trimming pared 1 base from V and 6 bases from J, leaving 18 bases between. Here the CDR3 reads CASSLGQGILGAEAFI. The CDR3 bases are TGTGCCAGCAGCTTAGGGCAGGGGATTTTGGGCGCTGAAGCTTTCATT.

A note on this clonotype: A much larger clone lies one base from this, so it may be a read error. V is TRBV19 and J is TRBJ2-5; no clear D. Germline lookup yields CDR1 LNHDA and CDR2 SQIVND (reference sequence). The CDR3 loop spans 15 amino acids. The CDR3 here is CASSFRGSFQEIQYF. The DNA for the CDR3 is TGTGCCAGTTCCTTTCGCGGCTCCTTCCAAGAGATCCAGTACTTC. Together with reference TRBV19 and TRBJ2-5, the CDR3 gives the full variable domain: DGGITQSPKYLFRKEGQNVTLSCEQNLNHDAMYWYRQDPGQGLRLIYYSQIVNDFQKGDIAEGYSVSREKKESFPLTVTSAQKNPTAFYLCASSFRGSFQEIQYFGPGTRLLVL.

The sample holds many counts of this clonotype. V is TRBV5-1 and J is TRBJ2-3; maybe TRBD2 (5 bases). CDR1 SGHRS and CDR2 YFSETQ come from the germline V gene. This CDR3 spans 15 amino acids. V was shortened by 2 bases and J by 0 bases, with 10 bases between the two germline ends. The CDR3 sequence is CASSFRGTSTDTQYF. The CDR3 DNA sequence: TGCGCCAGCAGCTTCCGGGGAACTAGCACAGATACGCAGTATTTT.

This clonotype was observed at least ten times. This chain connects TRBV4-1 to TRBJ1-5; D not resolved. CDR1 is MGHRA, CDR2 YSYEKL, per germline. The CDR3 length is 15 residues. V shed 4 bases and J shed 3 bases, with 13 bases lying between them. CDR3 protein: CASSLYPSANQPQHF. The CDR3 DNA sequence: TGCGCCAGCAGCCTGTATCCATCGGCCAATCAGCCCCAGCATTTT.

This clonotype was counted between two and nine times. The chain is built from TRBV20-1 and TRBJ2-2; 11 bases line up with TRBD2. CDR1 and CDR2 (germline): DFQATT, SNEGSKA (reference sequence). The trim removed 6 bases at V and 7 bases at J, leaving 10 bases unmatched. This CDR3 spans 15 amino acids. CDR3 DNA sequence: TGCAGTGCCACATCATACACTAGCGGGAGCGGGGAGCTGTTTTTT. This codes for CSATSYTSGSGELFF.

This clonotype was observed a handful of times. The chain combines TRBV4-2 with TRBJ2-7; D is unresolved. Deletions cut 0 bases from V and 2 bases from J, with 11 bases between. There are 15 residues in the CDR3. Germline CDR1 LGHNA, CDR2 YNFKEQ. The CDR3 region has the DNA TGTGCCAGCAGCCAAGATCTGAGTGCCACCTACGAGCAGTACTTC. This sequence encodes CASSQDLSATYEQYF.

This clonotype was detected ten times or more. CDR3 loop: CASSLSVSTDTQYF. CDR3 bases: TGTGCCAGCAGTTTATCGGTGAGCACAGATACGCAGTATTTT. The rearrangement uses TRBV27 and TRBJ2-3; no reliable D call. The V end lost 0 bases, the J end lost 0 bases, and 4 bases lay between the germline ends. The CDR3 runs to 14 residues. CDR1 and CDR2 (germline): MNHEY, SMNVEV (reference sequence).

This chain joins TRBV5-3 and TRBJ2-5; TRBD1 agrees at 8 bases. TRBV5-3 is annotated as an ORF whose role is uncertain. This CDR3 has 15 amino acids. Losses at the gene ends were 9 bases for V and 9 bases for J; bases not matched to a gene: 19. CDR3 residues: CAKNAGGISLEAQYF. The CDR3 DNA reads TGTGCCAAGAACGCAGGGGGCATCTCTTTGGAGGCCCAGTACTTC.

A few counts support this clonotype. The chain couples TRBV4-1 to TRBJ2-7; the D is unclear. The V end was cut by 0 bases, the J end by 3 bases, with 12 bases between. The germline CDR1 and CDR2 sequences are MGHRA and YSYEKL. CDR3 length: 15 residues. The CDR3 reads CASSQEPGRGYEQYF. CDR3 nucleotides: TGCGCCAGCAGCCAAGAGCCCGGGCGAGGCTACGAGCAGTACTTC.

Comments on this clonotype: A much larger clone differs from this one at a single base, so this may be a read error. This chain links TRBV3-1 with TRBJ1-4; tentative D call: TRBD1 (5 bases). From germline, CDR1 is LGHDT and CDR2 YNNKEL (reference sequence). CDR3 length: 16 residues. The V end lost 5 bases, the J end lost 3 bases, and 16 bases lay between the germline ends. The DNA of the CDR3 is TGTGCCAGCAGCTCCAAGGTACAGGCCGCTAATGAAAAACTGTTTTTT. Protein: CASSSKVQAANEKLFF.

This clonotype was recorded at least ten times. The chain uses TRBV29-1 and TRBJ2-7, with 11 bases identical to TRBD2. The length of the CDR3 is 13 residues. CDR1 and CDR2 from the germline V gene are SQVTM and ANQGSEA. V gave up 6 bases and J gave up 4 bases; unmatched junction bases: 5. CDR3 residues: CSVEGLADYEQYF. CDR3 sequence (DNA): TGCAGCGTCGAGGGACTAGCGGATTACGAGCAGTACTTC.

J is TRBJ2-5 and V is TRBV5-6; TRBD2 agrees at 9 bases. Losses at the gene ends were 0 bases for V and 5 bases for J; bases not matched to a gene: 11. The V gene's germline CDR1 is SGHDT and CDR2 YYEEEE. The CDR3 spans 17 residues. DNA for the CDR3: TGTGCCAGCAGCTTGGGCCTAGCGGGAATGATTCAGGAGACCCAGTACTTC. It encodes CASSLGLAGMIQETQYF.

The rearrangement uses TRBV2 and TRBJ2-2; perhaps D is TRBD1 or TRBD2 (6 bases each). The germline V gene encodes CDR1 SNHLY and CDR2 FYNNEI. V was shortened by 7 bases and J by 0 bases, with 15 bases between the two germline ends. The CDR3 is made up of 16 amino acids. The chain's CDR3 is CASTYWGAANTGELFF. CDR3 DNA: TGTGCCAGCACCTACTGGGGGGCCGCGAACACCGGGGAGCTGTTTTTT.

The chain has TRBV6-5 and TRBJ2-5, with 8 bases matching TRBD1. The CDR3 extends over 14 amino acids. With 7 bases clipped from V and 7 bases from J, the junction kept 11 bases outside the gene matches. Germline V gives CDR1 MNHEY, CDR2 SVGAGI. This CDR3 reads CASTTRTGRGTQYF. The CDR3 DNA is TGTGCCAGCACCACCAGGACAGGGAGAGGGACCCAGTACTTC.

This clonotype occurred many times. The V gene is TRBV6-2 or TRBV6-3, the J gene TRBJ2-3, with D tentatively TRBD2 (6 bases). Between the trimmed V and J ends, which lost 4 bases and 10 bases, there was a span of 15 bases. Germline CDR1 MNHEY, CDR2 SVGEGT. CDR3 size: 13 residues. This CDR3 is CASSSPLGGPQYF. The CDR3 bases are TGTGCCAGCAGTTCCCCCCTGGGAGGTCCGCAGTATTTT.

This clonotype was seen ten or more times. J is TRBJ2-3 and V is TRBV5-4; possible D gene TRBD1, 7 bases. CDR1 SGHNT and CDR2 YYREEE come from the germline V gene (reference sequence). This CDR3 is 15 amino acids long. Trimming stripped 4 bases from V and 2 bases from J, with 14 bases between. The DNA of the CDR3 is TGTGCCAGCAGCCTTCAGGGGGGTACCACAGATACGCAGTATTTT. Its protein is CASSLQGGTTDTQYF.

A few counts support this clonotype. One end of the junction does not line up with germline, which may come from a read error. The chain is built from TRBV24-1 and TRBJ2-7; maybe TRBD2 (5 bases). The CDR3 runs 11 residues. Germline CDR1 reads KGHDR; CDR2 reads SFDVKD. The CDR3 spells CATSDRSAGDF. The CDR3 region has the DNA TGTGCCACCAGTGATCGGTCAGCCGGGGACTTC.

Worth noting for this clonotype: A much larger clone sits a single nucleotide away, making a read error possible. No DNA is shown, since the ends of the CDR3 on it are uncertain; the CDR3 is the one TCRdb lists. J is TRBJ2-7 and V is TRBV5-4. Germline assignment: CDR1 SGHNT and CDR2 YYREEE (reference sequence). The CDR3 contains 15 residues when both ends are counted. The CDR3 region is CASSFATGSSYERYF.

This clonotype has a handful of counts. The chain uses TRBV7-9 and TRBJ2-3; 12 bases agree with TRBD2. This CDR3 has 14 residues. V was pared by 5 bases and J by 8 bases, with 5 bases of the junction left unmatched. Germline V lookup: CDR1 SEHNR, CDR2 FQNEAQ (reference sequence). As DNA, the CDR3 is TGTGCCAGCAGCCCTGGACTAGCGGGGATTACGCAGTATTTT. Its translation: CASSPGLAGITQYF.

This clonotype came up many times. The CDR3, as DNA: TGTGCCAGCAGCACCCCCGTGGGGGGTAACACTGAAGCTTTCTTT. Residues: CASSTPVGGNTEAFF. This sequence joins TRBV7-9 and TRBJ1-1; TRBD1 is a possible D gene (5 bases). Germline V gene sequence: CDR1 SEHNR, CDR2 FQNEAQ (reference sequence). Trimming removed 5 bases from V and 2 bases from J, with 15 bases in between. This CDR3 is 15 amino acids long.

CDR3 coding DNA: TGTGCCAGCAGCGTAGATGACGGGGGGTGGTACGAGCAGTACTTC. Translating gives CASSVDDGGWYEQYF. V and J are TRBV9 and TRBJ2-7, with 7 bases fitting TRBD2. The CDR3 spans 15 residues. V dropped 0 bases and J dropped 4; count of bases not matched to a gene: 7. Germline V gives CDR1 SGDLS, CDR2 YYNGEE.

The chain is built from TRBV11-2 and TRBJ2-1, with 9 bases lining up with TRBD2. V trimming: 5 bases; J trimming: 9 bases; junction bases outside the gene matches: 23. The CDR3 is 19 residues long. Germline V gives CDR1 SGHAT, CDR2 FQNNGV. The CDR3 DNA reads as TGTGCCAGCAGCCACGGGACTAGCTCCGGGAAAGGGGGAGGTGTTGAGCAGTTCTTC. Translation: CASSHGTSSGKGGGVEQFF.

The V and J genes are TRBV30 and TRBJ2-1; D may be TRBD2 (5 bases). The CDR3 has 12 amino acids. The V end lost 0 bases, the J end lost 7 bases, and 7 bases lay between the germline ends. Germline V gives CDR1 GTSNPN, CDR2 SVGIG (reference sequence). In nucleotides, the CDR3 is TGTGCCTGGAGTGTAGCGGCTAATGAGCAGTTCTTC. It translates to CAWSVAANEQFF.

This clonotype was observed a few times. The CDR3 loop reads CSVEGLAGASSYEQYF. In nucleotides, the CDR3 is TGCAGCGTAGAGGGACTAGCGGGGGCTTCCTCCTACGAGCAGTACTTC. The V call is TRBV29-1, the J call TRBJ2-7, with TRBD2 identical over 14 bases. The junction had 7 bases not matched to a gene; V was cut back by 6 bases and J by 0 bases. Per germline, CDR1 SQVTM and CDR2 ANQGSEA. There are 16 residues in the CDR3.

This clonotype occurred many times. The V gene is TRBV28, the J gene TRBJ1-1; D not certain. Germline CDR1 and CDR2: MDHEN and SYDVKM. The V gene lost 5 bases and the J gene lost 5 bases, with 9 bases spanning the gap. The CDR3 loop spans 12 amino acids. CDR3 DNA: TGTGCCAGCAGTAACAGTAGAACTGAAGCTTTCTTT. This translates into CASSNSRTEAFF.

This clonotype was picked up many times. This rearrangement joins TRBV4-3 to TRBJ2-4, with D uncertain. This CDR3 spans 14 amino acids. Germline V CDR1 and CDR2: LGHNA, YSLEER. V dropped 0 bases and J dropped 0 bases, with 3 bases sitting between them. The CDR3 sequence: CASSQELAKNIQYF. CDR3 DNA sequence: TGCGCCAGCAGCCAAGAACTAGCCAAAAACATTCAGTACTTC.

This clonotype has a handful of counts. The gene calls are TRBV19 and TRBJ2-5, with TRBD1 as a possible D gene (5 bases). V lost 5 bases and J lost 2, with 12 bases in between. CDR3 size: 14 residues. Germline CDR1 reads LNHDA; CDR2 reads SQIVND (reference sequence). In nucleotides, the CDR3 is TGTGCCAGTAGTGCCCTCGACAGACAAGAGACCCAGTACTTC. It is translated as CASSALDRQETQYF. The full variable domain, with the rest looked up from reference TRBV19 and TRBJ2-5, is DGGITQSPKYLFRKEGQNVTLSCEQNLNHDAMYWYRQDPGQGLRLIYYSQIVNDFQKGDIAEGYSVSREKKESFPLTVTSAQKNPTAFYLCASSALDRQETQYFGPGTRLLVL.

This clonotype has just a few counts. The V call is TRBV19, the J call TRBJ1-5; D is perhaps TRBD1 (6 bases). Trimming pared 3 bases from V and 3 bases from J, leaving 9 bases between. The CDR3 is 14 residues long. Germline assignment: CDR1 LNHDA and CDR2 SQIVND (reference sequence). The CDR3 DNA reads as TGTGCCAGTAGTATCAGGGGATACAATCAGCCCCAGCATTTT. Translation: CASSIRGYNQPQHF. Looking up the rest from reference TRBV19 and TRBJ1-5 gives the full variable domain: DGGITQSPKYLFRKEGQNVTLSCEQNLNHDAMYWYRQDPGQGLRLIYYSQIVNDFQKGDIAEGYSVSREKKESFPLTVTSAQKNPTAFYLCASSIRGYNQPQHFGDGTRLSIL.

Many counts were recorded for this clonotype. The chain is built from TRBV6-5 and TRBJ2-2; 7 bases are a match to TRBD1. Germline V lookup: CDR1 MNHEY, CDR2 SVGAGI. CDR3 length: 16 residues. Trimming removed 2 bases from V and 6 bases from J; junction bases left unmatched: 9. CDR3 sequence reads: CASSYHSTGVAGELFF. CDR3 DNA: TGTGCCAGCAGTTACCACAGTACAGGGGTGGCCGGGGAGCTGTTTTTT.

This clonotype was recorded a few times. The V call is TRBV7-3, the J call TRBJ2-3; D is perhaps TRBD2 (6 bases). The CDR3 consists of 14 residues. Trimming took off 5 bases at V and 5 bases at J, with 14 bases between the two ends. Germline CDR1 SGHTA, CDR2 FQGTGA. The CDR3 region is CASSPLAGLDTQYF. CDR3 nucleotides: TGTGCCAGCAGCCCCCTCGCGGGACTAGATACGCAGTATTTT. Together with reference TRBV7-3 and TRBJ2-3, the CDR3 gives the full variable domain: GAGVSQTPSNKVTEKGKYVELRCDPISGHTALYWYRQSLGQGPEFLIYFQGTGAADDSGLPNDRFFAVRPEGSVSTLKIQRTERGDSAVYLCASSPLAGLDTQYFGPGTRLTVL.